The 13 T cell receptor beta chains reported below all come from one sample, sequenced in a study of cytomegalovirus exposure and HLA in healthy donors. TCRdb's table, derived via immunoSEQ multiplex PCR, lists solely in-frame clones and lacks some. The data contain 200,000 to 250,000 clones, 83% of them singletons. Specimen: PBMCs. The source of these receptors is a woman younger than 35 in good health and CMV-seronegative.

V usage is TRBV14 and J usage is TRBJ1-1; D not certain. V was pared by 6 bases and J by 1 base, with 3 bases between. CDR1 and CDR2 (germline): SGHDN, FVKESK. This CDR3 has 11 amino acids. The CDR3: CASRGNTEAFF. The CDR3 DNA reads TGTGCCAGCAGAGGGAACACTGAAGCTTTCTTT. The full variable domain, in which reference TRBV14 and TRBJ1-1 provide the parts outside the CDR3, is EAGVTQFPSHSVIEKGQTVTLRCDPISGHDNLYWYRRVMGKEIKFLLHFVKESKQDESGMPNNRFLAERTGGTYSTLKVQPAELEDSGVYFCASRGNTEAFFGQGTRLTVV.

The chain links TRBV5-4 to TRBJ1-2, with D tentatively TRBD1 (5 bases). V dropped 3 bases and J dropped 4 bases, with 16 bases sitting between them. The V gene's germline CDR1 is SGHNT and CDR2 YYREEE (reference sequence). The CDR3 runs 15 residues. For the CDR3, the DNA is TGTGCCAGCAGCTCCAGGACGACAGACCGCTATGGCTACACCTTC. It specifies CASSSRTTDRYGYTF.

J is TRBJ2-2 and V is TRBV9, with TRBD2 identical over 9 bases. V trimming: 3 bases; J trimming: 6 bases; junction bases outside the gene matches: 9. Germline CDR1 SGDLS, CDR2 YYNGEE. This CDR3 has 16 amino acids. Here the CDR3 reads CASSEGAASGAGELFF. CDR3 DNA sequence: TGTGCCAGCAGCGAGGGGGCGGCTAGCGGGGCCGGGGAGCTGTTTTTT.

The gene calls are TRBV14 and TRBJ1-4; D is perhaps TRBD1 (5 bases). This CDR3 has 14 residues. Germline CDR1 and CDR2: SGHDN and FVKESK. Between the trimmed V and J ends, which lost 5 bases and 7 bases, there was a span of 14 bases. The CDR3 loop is CASSNRDGFEKLFF. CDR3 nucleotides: TGTGCCAGCAGCAACCGGGACGGGTTTGAAAAACTGTTTTTT.

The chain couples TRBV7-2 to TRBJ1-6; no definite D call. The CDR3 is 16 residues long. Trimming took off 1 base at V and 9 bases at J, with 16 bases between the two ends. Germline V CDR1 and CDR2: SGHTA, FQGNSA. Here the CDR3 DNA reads TGTGCCAGCAGCTTAGACTTCTCCTCTTTGGGTTCACCCCTCCACTTT. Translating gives CASSLDFSSLGSPLHF.

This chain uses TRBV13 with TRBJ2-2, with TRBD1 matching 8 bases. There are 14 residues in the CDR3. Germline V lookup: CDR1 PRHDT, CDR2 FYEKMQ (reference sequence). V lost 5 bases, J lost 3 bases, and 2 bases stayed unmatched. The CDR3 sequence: CASSKDRDTGELFF. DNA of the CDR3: TGTGCCAGCAGCAAGGACAGGGACACCGGGGAGCTGTTTTTT.

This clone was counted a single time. CDR3 residues: CASLAGGDGYTF. The CDR3 bases are TGTGCCAGCTTGGCAGGGGGCGATGGCTACACCTTC. The chain employs TRBV19 and TRBJ1-2, with 8 positions matching TRBD1. With 9 bases clipped from V and 6 bases from J, the junction kept 6 bases outside the gene matches. CDR1 LNHDA and CDR2 SQIVND come from the germline V gene (reference sequence). The CDR3 consists of 12 residues.

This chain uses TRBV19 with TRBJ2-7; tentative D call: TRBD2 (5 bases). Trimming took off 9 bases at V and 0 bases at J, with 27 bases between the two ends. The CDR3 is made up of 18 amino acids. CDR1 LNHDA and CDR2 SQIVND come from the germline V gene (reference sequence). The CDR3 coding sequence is TGTGCCAGAGAGGCCCCTGGGTTGGCGGGCCCAGTCTCCTACGAGCAGTACTTC. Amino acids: CAREAPGLAGPVSYEQYF.

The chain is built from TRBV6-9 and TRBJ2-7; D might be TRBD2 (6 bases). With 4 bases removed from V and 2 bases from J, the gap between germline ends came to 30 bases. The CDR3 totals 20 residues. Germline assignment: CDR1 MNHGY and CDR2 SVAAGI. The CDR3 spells CASSSAPTSRGTPIPYEQYF. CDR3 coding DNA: TGTGCCAGCAGTTCCGCCCCGACTTCGCGGGGCACCCCAATTCCCTACGAGCAGTACTTC.

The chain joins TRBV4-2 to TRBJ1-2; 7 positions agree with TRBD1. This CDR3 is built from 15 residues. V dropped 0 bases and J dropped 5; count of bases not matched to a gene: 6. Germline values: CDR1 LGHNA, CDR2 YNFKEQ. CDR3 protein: CASSQDLAGGYGYTF. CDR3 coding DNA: TGTGCCAGCAGCCAAGATCTCGCAGGGGGATATGGCTACACCTTC.

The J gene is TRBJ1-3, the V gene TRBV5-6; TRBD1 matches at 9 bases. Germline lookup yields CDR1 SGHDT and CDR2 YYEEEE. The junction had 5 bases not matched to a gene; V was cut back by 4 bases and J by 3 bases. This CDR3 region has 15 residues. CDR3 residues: CASSTRQGVGNTIYF. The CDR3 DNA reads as TGTGCCAGCAGCACCCGACAGGGGGTTGGAAACACCATATATTTT.

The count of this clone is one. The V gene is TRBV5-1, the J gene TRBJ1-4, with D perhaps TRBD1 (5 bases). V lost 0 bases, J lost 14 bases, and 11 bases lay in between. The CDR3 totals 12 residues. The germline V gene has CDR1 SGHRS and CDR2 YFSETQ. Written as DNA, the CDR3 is TGCGCCAGCAGCTTGGATTCAGGGAGTCTGTTTTTT. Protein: CASSLDSGSLFF.

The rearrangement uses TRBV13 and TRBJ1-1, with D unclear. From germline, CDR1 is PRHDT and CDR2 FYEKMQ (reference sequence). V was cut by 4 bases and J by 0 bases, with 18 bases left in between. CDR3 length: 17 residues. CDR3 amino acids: CASSSTPLPRLNTEAFF. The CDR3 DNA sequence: TGTGCCAGCAGCTCGACACCCCTCCCACGACTGAACACTGAAGCTTTCTTT.